This T cell receptor (beta chain) was obtained from a study of T cells after yellow fever vaccination (dated by TCRdb to the late 2010s). Some background on the complete study: The SMART-Seq v4 Ultra Low Input RNA kit was used to prepare libraries from fractions with low cell numbers. Two healthy male donors, one aged 18 to 30 and one aged 30 to 40 years, made up the cohort. Blood was collected at multiple timepoints before and after primary and secondary immunization, and bulk PBMC replicates and cell subsets were isolated. To follow T-cell clones before and after both primary and booster YFV17D yellow fever vaccination, bulk TCR alpha and beta repertoires underwent longitudinal sequencing. The study at large found these results: FACS-sorted repertoires could contain abundant contaminating clonotypes from the bulk population, so computational filtering was required. Compared with the primary T-cell response, the secondary T-cell response was weaker but faster, peaking on day 5 rather than day 15. Because only two donors were included in the study, the extent to which the findings can be generalized is limited. After the booster, most of the clones that had expanded following primary vaccination were detected again (just under 97% of CD4 and around 88% of CD8), which suggests that memory was broadly maintained. A small share of clonotypes occurred in both CD4 and CD8 compartments, likely arising from convergent recombination.

For this chain, trimming is 6 bases at the V end and 4 bases at the J end, and the number of junction bases without a gene match is 4. In the germline V gene (reference sequence), CDR1 corresponds to DFQATT and CDR2 to SNEGSKA. The CDR3 runs 12 residues from the cysteine to the phenylalanine. Solely the CDR3 DNA is kept, with 36 bases framed from the first base. A word on this clonotype: Which antigen it targets is not known. Nothing much larger sits one base from this clone, and base qualities are not available.

Sequencing relied on an Illumina NovaSeq 6000. TCR cDNA was synthesized by 5'RACE template switching, through which a universal primer site and unique molecular identifiers were introduced. Priming of cDNA synthesis was performed from both the TCR alpha and TCR beta constant segments. Two PCR steps were used to amplify libraries, with sample barcodes and sequencing adapters being added in the second step. Sequencing of libraries was done on Illumina HiSeq 2500 (2x100 bp) or NovaSeq (2x150 bp). Per the authors' processing: Reads were demultiplexed and collapsed into UMI consensus sequences with MIGEC, and V(D)J alignment was performed with MiXCR. Vaccine-responding clonotypes were defined with edgeR using replicate PBMC samples, requiring FDR below 0.01 and a log2 fold change above 5 up to day 15. Each bulk clonotype was labeled CD4 or CD8 based on which sequenced repertoire, CD4 or CD8, contained the clonotype at higher abundance. Through fastp at Q25 and MiXCR, TCRdb rebuilt clones from the public reads, retaining in-frame beta chains. When rows share a CDR3 protein, they turn into one entry using the most common DNA and genes. The V and J calls reflect TCRdb's pipeline rather than the authors' work. This sample gives 350,000 to 450,000 distinct CDR3 sequences in total; roughly 20% of them show up just once. The leading ten clones occupy 15% to 20% of the sample.

The treatment or condition label, as the study defines it: live attenuated yellow fever vaccine strain. At each blood-draw timepoint, two biological replicates of bulk PBMCs were collected. A standard Ficoll-Paque protocol was used to isolate PBMCs from peripheral blood. TriZol was used to extract RNA from bulk PBMCs, from CD4 and CD8 fractions, and from dextramer-positive and dextramer-negative fractions. This TCR came from a man between 18 and 35 years old who received the YFV17D yellow fever vaccine. The chain is encoded by TRBV20-1 joined to TRBJ1-1; TRBD1 agrees with 8 junctional bases. This specimen consisted of PBMCs, obtained before the yellow fever booster vaccination. The nucleotide sequence reads TGCAGTGCGCGGACAGGGATCACTGAAGCTTTCTTT. It translates as CSARTGITEAFF.